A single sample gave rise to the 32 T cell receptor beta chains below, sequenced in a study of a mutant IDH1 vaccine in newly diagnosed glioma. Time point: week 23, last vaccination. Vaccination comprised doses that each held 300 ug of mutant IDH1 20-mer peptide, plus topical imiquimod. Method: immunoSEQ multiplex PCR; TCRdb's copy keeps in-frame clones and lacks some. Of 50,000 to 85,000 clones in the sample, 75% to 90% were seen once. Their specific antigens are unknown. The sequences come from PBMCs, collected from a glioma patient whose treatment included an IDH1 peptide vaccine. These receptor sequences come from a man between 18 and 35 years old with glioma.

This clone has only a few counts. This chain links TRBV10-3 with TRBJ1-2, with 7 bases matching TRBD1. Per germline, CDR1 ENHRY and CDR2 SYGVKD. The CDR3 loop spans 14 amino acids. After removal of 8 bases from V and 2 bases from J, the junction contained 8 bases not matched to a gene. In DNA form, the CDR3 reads TGTGCCATCGGAGATGACAGGGCCAACTATGGCTACACCTTC. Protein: CAIGDDRANYGYTF.

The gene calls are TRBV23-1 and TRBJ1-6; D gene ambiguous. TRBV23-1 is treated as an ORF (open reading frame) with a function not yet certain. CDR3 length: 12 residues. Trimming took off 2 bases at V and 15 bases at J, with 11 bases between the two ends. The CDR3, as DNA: TGCGCCAGCAGTCAAAGACCATCATACCTCCACTTT. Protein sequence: CASSQRPSYLHF.

The CDR3 sequence is CASSQVRAEFTEAFF. CDR3 nucleotide sequence: TGCGCCAGCAGCCAAGTAAGGGCGGAGTTCACTGAAGCTTTCTTT. This chain links TRBV4-1 with TRBJ1-1; D is unresolved. This CDR3 is built from 15 residues. Germline values: CDR1 MGHRA, CDR2 YSYEKL. V was shortened by 1 base and J by 4 bases, with 13 bases between the two germline ends.

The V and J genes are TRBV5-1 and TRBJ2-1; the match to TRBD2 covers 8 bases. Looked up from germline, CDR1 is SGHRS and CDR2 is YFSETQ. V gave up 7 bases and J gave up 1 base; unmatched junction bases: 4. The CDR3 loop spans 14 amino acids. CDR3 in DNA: TGCGCCAGCGCCACTAGCGGATCCTACAATGAGCAGTTCTTC. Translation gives CASATSGSYNEQFF.

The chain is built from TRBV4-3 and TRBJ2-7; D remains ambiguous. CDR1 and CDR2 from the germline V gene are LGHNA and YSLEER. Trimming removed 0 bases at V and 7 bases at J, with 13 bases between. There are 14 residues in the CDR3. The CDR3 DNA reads TGCGCCAGCAGCCAAGAACAAGCAAGTTGGGAGCAGTACTTC. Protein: CASSQEQASWEQYF.

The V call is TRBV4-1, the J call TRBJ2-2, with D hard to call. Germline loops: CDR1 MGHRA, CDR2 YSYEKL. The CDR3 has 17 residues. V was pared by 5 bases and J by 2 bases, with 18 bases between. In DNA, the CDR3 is TGCGCCAGCAGCACTGGAATAGACCGGCTTAACACCGGGGAGCTGTTTTTT. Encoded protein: CASSTGIDRLNTGELFF.

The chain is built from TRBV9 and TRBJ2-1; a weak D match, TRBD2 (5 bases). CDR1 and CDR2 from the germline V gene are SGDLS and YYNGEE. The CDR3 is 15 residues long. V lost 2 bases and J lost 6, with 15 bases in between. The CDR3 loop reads CASSVPPSPGNEQFF. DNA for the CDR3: TGTGCCAGCAGCGTTCCCCCTAGCCCGGGCAATGAGCAGTTCTTC.

Here the CDR3 reads CASSGQGAGNTIYF. As DNA, the CDR3 is TGTGCCAGCAGTGGACAGGGGGCCGGAAACACCATATATTTT. This chain uses TRBV9 with TRBJ1-3; TRBD1 aligns across 11 bases. J gave up 4 bases and V 5 bases, and 2 bases lay outside the gene matches. Germline CDR1 reads SGDLS; CDR2 reads YYNGEE. There are 14 residues in the CDR3.

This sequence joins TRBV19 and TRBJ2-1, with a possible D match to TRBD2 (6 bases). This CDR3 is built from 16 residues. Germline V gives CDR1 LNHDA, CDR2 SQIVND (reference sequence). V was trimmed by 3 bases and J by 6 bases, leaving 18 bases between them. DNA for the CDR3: TGTGCCAGTAGTATTAGGAGACTAGGAGAAGGCAATGAGCAGTTCTTC. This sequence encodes CASSIRRLGEGNEQFF. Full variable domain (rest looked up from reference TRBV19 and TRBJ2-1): DGGITQSPKYLFRKEGQNVTLSCEQNLNHDAMYWYRQDPGQGLRLIYYSQIVNDFQKGDIAEGYSVSREKKESFPLTVTSAQKNPTAFYLCASSIRRLGEGNEQFFGPGTRLTVL.

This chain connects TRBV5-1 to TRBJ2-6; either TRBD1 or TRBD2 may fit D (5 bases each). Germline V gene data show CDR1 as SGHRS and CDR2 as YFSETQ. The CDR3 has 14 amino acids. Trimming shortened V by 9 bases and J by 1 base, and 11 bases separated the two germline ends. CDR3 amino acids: CATGTGSGANVLTF. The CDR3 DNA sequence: TGCGCCACTGGGACGGGTTCTGGGGCCAACGTCCTGACTTTC.

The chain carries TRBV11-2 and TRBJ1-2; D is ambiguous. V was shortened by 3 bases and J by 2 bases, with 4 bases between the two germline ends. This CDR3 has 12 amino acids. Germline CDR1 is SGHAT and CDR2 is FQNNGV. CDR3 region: CASSFGNYGYTF. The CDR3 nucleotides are TGTGCCAGCAGCTTTGGCAACTATGGCTACACCTTC.

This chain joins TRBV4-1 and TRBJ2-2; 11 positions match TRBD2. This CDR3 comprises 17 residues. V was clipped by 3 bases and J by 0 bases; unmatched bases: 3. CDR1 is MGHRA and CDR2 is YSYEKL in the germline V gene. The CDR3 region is CASSQVGLAANTGELFF. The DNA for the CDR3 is TGCGCCAGCAGCCAGGTGGGACTAGCGGCGAACACCGGGGAGCTGTTTTTT.

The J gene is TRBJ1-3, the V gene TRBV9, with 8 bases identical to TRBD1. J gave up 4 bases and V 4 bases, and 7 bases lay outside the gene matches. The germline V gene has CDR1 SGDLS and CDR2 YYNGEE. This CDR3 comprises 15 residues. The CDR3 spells CASSPPRGPGNTIYF. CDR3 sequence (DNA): TGTGCCAGCAGCCCGCCCAGGGGGCCAGGAAACACCATATATTTT.

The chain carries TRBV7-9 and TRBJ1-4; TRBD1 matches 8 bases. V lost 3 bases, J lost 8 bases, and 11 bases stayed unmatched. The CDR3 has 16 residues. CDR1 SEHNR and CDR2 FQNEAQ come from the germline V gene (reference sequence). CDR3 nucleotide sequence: TGTGCCAGCAGCTTGGGGATCGACAGGACAGGGGAAAAACTGTTTTTT. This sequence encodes CASSLGIDRTGEKLFF.

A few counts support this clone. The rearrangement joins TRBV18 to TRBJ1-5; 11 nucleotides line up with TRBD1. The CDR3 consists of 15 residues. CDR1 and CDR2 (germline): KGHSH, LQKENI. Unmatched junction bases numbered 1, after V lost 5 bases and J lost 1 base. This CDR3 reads CASSGDRGSNQPQHF. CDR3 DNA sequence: TGTGCCAGCTCAGGGGACAGGGGGAGCAATCAGCCCCAGCATTTT.

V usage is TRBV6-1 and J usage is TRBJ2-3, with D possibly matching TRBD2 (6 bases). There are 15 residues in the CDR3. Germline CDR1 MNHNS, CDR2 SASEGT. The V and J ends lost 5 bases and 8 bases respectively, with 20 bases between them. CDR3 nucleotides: TGTGCCAGCAGTAATAGCGGACCCAGCCCACGTACGCAGTATTTT. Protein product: CASSNSGPSPRTQYF.

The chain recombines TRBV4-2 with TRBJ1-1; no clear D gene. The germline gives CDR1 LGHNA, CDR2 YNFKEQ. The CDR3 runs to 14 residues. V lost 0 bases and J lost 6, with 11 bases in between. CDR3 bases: TGTGCCAGCAGCCAAGAAGGAGGTAGATCTGAAGCTTTCTTT. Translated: CASSQEGGRSEAFF.

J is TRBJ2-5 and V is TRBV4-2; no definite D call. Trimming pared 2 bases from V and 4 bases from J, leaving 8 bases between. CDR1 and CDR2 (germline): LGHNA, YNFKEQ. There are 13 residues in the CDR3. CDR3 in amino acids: CASSQRKRETQYF. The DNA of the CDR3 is TGTGCCAGCAGCCAAAGAAAAAGAGAGACCCAGTACTTC.

The CDR3 spells CASSLRGGSETQYF. The CDR3 bases are TGTGCCAGCAGCTTAAGGGGGGGATCAGAGACCCAGTACTTC. The genes are TRBV7-2 and TRBJ2-5; maybe TRBD2 (7 bases). Germline lookup yields CDR1 SGHTA and CDR2 FQGNSA. CDR3 length: 14 amino acids. The germline V and J ends were trimmed by 2 bases and 4 bases, with 11 bases remaining between them.

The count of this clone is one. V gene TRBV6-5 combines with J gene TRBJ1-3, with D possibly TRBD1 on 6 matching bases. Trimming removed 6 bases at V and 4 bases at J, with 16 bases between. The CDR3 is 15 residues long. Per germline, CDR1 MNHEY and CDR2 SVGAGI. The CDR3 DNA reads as TGTGCCAGCAGCTACCTCAGGGGTTCCGGAAACACCATATATTTT. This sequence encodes CASSYLRGSGNTIYF.

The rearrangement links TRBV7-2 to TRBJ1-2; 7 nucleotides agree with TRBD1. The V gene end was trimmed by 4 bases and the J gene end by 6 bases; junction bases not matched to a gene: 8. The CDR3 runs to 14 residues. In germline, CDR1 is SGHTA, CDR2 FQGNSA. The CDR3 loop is CASSSQITGDGYTF. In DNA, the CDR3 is TGTGCCAGCAGCTCCCAAATTACAGGGGATGGCTACACCTTC.

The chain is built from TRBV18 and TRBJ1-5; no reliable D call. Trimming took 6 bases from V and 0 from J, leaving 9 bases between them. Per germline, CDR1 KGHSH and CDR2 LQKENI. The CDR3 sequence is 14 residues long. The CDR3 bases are TGTGCCAGCTCCGCAGAGAATAGCAATCAGCCCCAGCATTTT. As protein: CASSAENSNQPQHF.

The CDR3: CASSDKKSDGTNQPQHF. For the CDR3, the DNA is TGTGCCAGCAGTGACAAGAAATCGGACGGGACGAATCAGCCCCAGCATTTT. This chain connects TRBV25-1 to TRBJ1-5; TRBD1 is a possible D gene (5 bases). The length of the CDR3 is 17 residues. Germline CDR1 MGHDK, CDR2 SYGVNS. V dropped 3 bases and J dropped 4 bases, with 19 bases sitting between them.

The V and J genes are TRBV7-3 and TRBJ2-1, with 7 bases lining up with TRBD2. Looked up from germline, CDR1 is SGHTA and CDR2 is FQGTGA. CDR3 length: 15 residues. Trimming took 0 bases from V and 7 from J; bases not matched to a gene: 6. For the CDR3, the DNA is TGTGCCAGCAGCTTAACTAGCGGGTCCTTTAATGAGCAGTTCTTC. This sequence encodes CASSLTSGSFNEQFF.

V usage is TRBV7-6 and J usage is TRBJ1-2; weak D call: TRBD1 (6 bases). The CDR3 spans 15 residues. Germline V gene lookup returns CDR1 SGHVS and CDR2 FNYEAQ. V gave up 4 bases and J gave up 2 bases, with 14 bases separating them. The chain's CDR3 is CASSSHGGGNYGYTF. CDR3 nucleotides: TGTGCCAGCAGCTCCCACGGGGGGGGCAACTATGGCTACACCTTC.

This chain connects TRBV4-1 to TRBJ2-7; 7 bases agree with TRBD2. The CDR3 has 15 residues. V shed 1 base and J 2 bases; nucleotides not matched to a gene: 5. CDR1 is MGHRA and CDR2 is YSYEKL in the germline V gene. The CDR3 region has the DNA TGCGCCAGCAGCCAAGTCGCAAGCGGGACCTACGAGCAGTACTTC. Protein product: CASSQVASGTYEQYF.

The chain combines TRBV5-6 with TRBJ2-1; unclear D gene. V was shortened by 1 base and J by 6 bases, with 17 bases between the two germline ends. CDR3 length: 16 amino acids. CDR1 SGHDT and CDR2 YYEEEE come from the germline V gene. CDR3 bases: TGTGCCAGCAGCTTGATCATGAAGGGAAGCCTCAATGAGCAGTTCTTC. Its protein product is CASSLIMKGSLNEQFF.

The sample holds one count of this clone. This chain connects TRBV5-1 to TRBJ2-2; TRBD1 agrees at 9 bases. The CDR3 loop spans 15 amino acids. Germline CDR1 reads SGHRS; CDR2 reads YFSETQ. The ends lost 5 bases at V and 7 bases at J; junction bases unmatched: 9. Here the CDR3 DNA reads TGCGCCAGCAGGCCGGGACAGGGTATTTTCGGGGAGCTGTTTTTT. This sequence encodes CASRPGQGIFGELFF.

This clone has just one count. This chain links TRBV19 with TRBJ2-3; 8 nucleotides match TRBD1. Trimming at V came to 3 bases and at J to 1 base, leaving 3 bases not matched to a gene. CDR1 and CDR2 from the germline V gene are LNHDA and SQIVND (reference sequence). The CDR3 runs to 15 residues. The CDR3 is CASSIGTGRTDTQYF. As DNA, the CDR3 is TGTGCCAGTAGTATTGGGACAGGACGCACAGATACGCAGTATTTT.

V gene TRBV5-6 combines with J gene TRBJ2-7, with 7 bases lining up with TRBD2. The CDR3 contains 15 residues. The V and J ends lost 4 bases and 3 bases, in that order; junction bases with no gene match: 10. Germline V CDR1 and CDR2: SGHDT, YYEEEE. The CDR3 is CASSRGLAVDYEQYF. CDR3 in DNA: TGTGCCAGCAGCCGCGGTCTAGCGGTGGACTACGAGCAGTACTTC.

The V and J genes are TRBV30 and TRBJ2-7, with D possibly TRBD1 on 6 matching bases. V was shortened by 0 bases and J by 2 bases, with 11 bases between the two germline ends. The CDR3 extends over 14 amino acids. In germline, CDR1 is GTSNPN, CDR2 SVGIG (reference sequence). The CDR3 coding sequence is TGTGCCTGGAGTGTACTGGGACACACCTACGAGCAGTACTTC. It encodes CAWSVLGHTYEQYF.

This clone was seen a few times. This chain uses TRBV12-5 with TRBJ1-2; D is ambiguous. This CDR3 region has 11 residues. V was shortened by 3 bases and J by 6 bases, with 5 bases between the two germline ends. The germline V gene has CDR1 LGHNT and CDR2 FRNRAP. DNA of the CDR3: TGTGCTAGTGGTTTTAGGGATGGCTACACCTTC. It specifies CASGFRDGYTF.